This is a list of T cell receptor beta chains from one sample in a study of patients and donors after allogeneic stem cell transplantation. A single record per CDR3 protein comes from TCRdb applying MiXCR to the RT-PCR reads. This table has approximately 150,000 distinct CDR3 sequences, roughly 24% appearing once. Sequenced input: blood, either unsorted or a sorted T cell fraction (not recorded which). The receptors originated from a human donor who was either an allogeneic HSCT recipient or a stem cell or donor lymphocyte infusion donor (not recorded which). It is not recorded whose cells these are; they may come from a transplant donor. CDR3s include the opening cysteine and the closing phenylalanine or tryptophan. The D gene is left open where the match is weak. The size entry is marked missing in some rows and otherwise reads once, few, many or a size class.

J gene: TRBJ1-5; clone size: NA; V gene: TRBV21-1; D gene: NA; CDR3 DNA: TGTGCCAGCAGTCGGTGGGACATATTTAGCAATCAGCCCCAGCATTTT; CDR3 protein: CASSRWDIFSNQPQHF
J gene: TRBJ2-7; clone size: NA; V gene: TRBV30; D gene: NA; CDR3 DNA: TGTGCCTGGAGTTGGGGGGACTACGAGCAGTACTTC; CDR3 protein: CAWSWGDYEQYF
J gene: TRBJ1-3; clone size: NA; V gene: TRBV3-1; D gene: NA; CDR3 DNA: TGTGCCAGCAGCCAAGACGAGACAGGAGACACCATATATTTT; CDR3 protein: CASSQDETGDTIYF
J gene: TRBJ1-1; clone size: NA; V gene: TRBV3-1; D gene: NA; CDR3 DNA: TGTGCCAGCAGCCCCCGGGACTATAACACTGAAGCTTTCTTT; CDR3 protein: CASSPRDYNTEAFF
J gene: TRBJ1-2; clone size: many; V gene: TRBV19; D gene: NA; CDR3 DNA: TGTGCCAGTAGTCGTGAGGGCTATGGCTACACCTTC; CDR3 protein: CASSREGYGYTF
J gene: TRBJ1-2; clone size: few; V gene: TRBV12-3/TRBV12-4; D gene: NA; CDR3 DNA: TGTGCCAGCAGTAGGGACGTCTATGGCTACACCTTC; CDR3 protein: CASSRDVYGYTF
J gene: TRBJ1-1; clone size: NA; V gene: TRBV14; D gene: NA; CDR3 DNA: TGTGCCAGCAGCCCTTTGGGCAAGAACACTGAAGCTTTCTTT; CDR3 protein: CASSPLGKNTEAFF
J gene: TRBJ2-5; clone size: NA; V gene: TRBV13; D gene: TRBD1; CDR3 DNA: TGTGCCAGCAGCCCGGGGGACAGGGCAGAGACCCAGTACTTC; CDR3 protein: CASSPGDRAETQYF
J gene: TRBJ2-1; clone size: few; V gene: TRBV20-1; D gene: NA; CDR3 DNA: TGCAGTGCTAAAAAAGCGGGTGCCTCCTACAATGAGCAGTTCTTC; CDR3 protein: CSAKKAGASYNEQFF
J gene: TRBJ2-1; clone size: NA; V gene: TRBV9; D gene: NA; CDR3 DNA: TGTGCCAGCAGCGTAGACCCGAGCTCCTACAATGAGCAGTTCTTC; CDR3 protein: CASSVDPSSYNEQFF
J gene: TRBJ1-5; clone size: NA; V gene: TRBV19; D gene: NA; CDR3 DNA: TGTGCCAGTAGTATAGTGCGGGGGCCTAATAATCAGCCCCAGCATTTT; CDR3 protein: CASSIVRGPNNQPQHF
J gene: TRBJ1-4; clone size: NA; V gene: TRBV7-6; D gene: TRBD1; CDR3 DNA: TGTGCCAGCAGCTTAGTACAGGGGGCGCTTTCTAATGAAAAACTGTTTTTT; CDR3 protein: CASSLVQGALSNEKLFF
J gene: TRBJ1-3; clone size: few; V gene: TRBV20-1; D gene: NA; CDR3 DNA: TGCAGTGCTAGAGATACTTGGATGGGCTCTGGAAACACCATATATTTT; CDR3 protein: CSARDTWMGSGNTIYF
J gene: TRBJ1-4; clone size: few; V gene: TRBV5-1; D gene: NA; CDR3 DNA: TGCGCCAGCAGCCAGACGGTGAATAATGAAAAACTGTTTTTT; CDR3 protein: CASSQTVNNEKLFF
J gene: TRBJ2-3; clone size: few; V gene: TRBV6-2/TRBV6-3; D gene: TRBD2; CDR3 DNA: TGTGCCAGCAGTTACTCCGTGACTAGCACGATCACAGATACGCAGTATTTT; CDR3 protein: CASSYSVTSTITDTQYF
J gene: TRBJ2-1; clone size: NA; V gene: TRBV11-3; D gene: NA; CDR3 DNA: TGTGCCAGCAGCTTGGAAGGACAGCTGGTCAATGAGCAGTTCTTC; CDR3 protein: CASSLEGQLVNEQFF
J gene: TRBJ1-1; clone size: NA; V gene: TRBV18; D gene: NA; CDR3 DNA: TGTGCCAGCTCACTCGGGACAAAGAACACTGAAGCTTTCTTT; CDR3 protein: CASSLGTKNTEAFF
J gene: TRBJ1-2; clone size: many; V gene: TRBV29-1; D gene: NA; CDR3 DNA: TGCAGCGTAGGACAGTATGGCTACACCTTC; CDR3 protein: CSVGQYGYTF
J gene: TRBJ2-1; clone size: few; V gene: TRBV29-1; D gene: NA; CDR3 DNA: TGCAGCGTTGACACAGAAAATTACAATGAGCAGTTCTTC; CDR3 protein: CSVDTENYNEQFF
J gene: TRBJ1-1; clone size: few; V gene: TRBV7-3; D gene: NA; CDR3 DNA: TGTGCCAGCAGCTTACGGTATCAGGGGAGGAACACTGAAGCTTTCTTT; CDR3 protein: CASSLRYQGRNTEAFF
J gene: TRBJ2-2; clone size: NA; V gene: TRBV20-1; D gene: NA; CDR3 DNA: TGCAGTGCTAGAGATCTTGTACAGGGAGTGGTCGGGGAGCTGTTTTTT; CDR3 protein: CSARDLVQGVVGELFF
J gene: TRBJ1-6; clone size: few; V gene: TRBV4-3; D gene: NA; CDR3 DNA: TGCGCCAGCAGCCTAAAGCCGGCCGAGAGCTCCTATAATTCACCCCTCCACTTT; CDR3 protein: CASSLKPAESSYNSPLHF
J gene: TRBJ2-7; clone size: NA; V gene: TRBV7-7; D gene: TRBD1; CDR3 DNA: TGTGCTAGCAGCTTAGGGGACAGGGGTTACGAGCAGTACTTC; CDR3 protein: CASSLGDRGYEQYF
J gene: TRBJ2-7; clone size: NA; V gene: TRBV4-3; D gene: NA; CDR3 DNA: TGCGCCAGCAGCCAAGACTGGGCAGACTCCTACGAGCAGTACTTC; CDR3 protein: CASSQDWADSYEQYF